This T cell receptor beta chain was captured in a study of naive and memory T cell subsets (dated by TCRdb to the late 2010s). Broadly, across the study: The figure summarizing the skin biopsy and whole blood samples listed roughly ten blood donors, 7 tuberculin skin test biopsies and 3 saline control biopsies. PCR2 was typically performed as a SYBR Green qPCR that was stopped at a set threshold, although end-point PCR (roughly 6 cycles) could be used instead for low-input samples. Overall study outcomes, separate from this receptor: The potential sensitivity of the RNA-based method to TCR transcript changes with T cell activation and differentiation was acknowledged.

This clonotype showed up just a few times. No cognate antigen has been identified for it. Base qualities are not recorded, but no much larger clone differs from it by a single base. Preparation of the library involved 5' RACE. The ligated cDNA was amplified in four rounds of PCR with nested alpha and beta constant region primers together with the SP2 primer. For the blood and skin samples, TCR RNA was reverse transcribed with SuperScript IV using primers for the alpha and beta constant regions. Using T4 RNA ligase 1, an oligonucleotide carrying both the Illumina SP2 primer and a UMI was ligated onto the 3' end of the cDNA. To prevent hairpin formation, the 12-nucleotide UMI was made up of two random hexamers with an eight-base spacer between them. From the second PCR onward, TCR alpha and beta chain libraries were processed separately and dual indexed for multiplexing. After pooling, the indexed libraries were analyzed by capillary electrophoresis and sequenced on either an Illumina MiSeq or NextSeq. PhiX DNA at about 5-7.5% was added to the libraries to raise base diversity and improve cluster recognition. As for the original processing: Demultiplexor extracted UMIs from read 2, combined them with read 1 TCR sequence, and split reads by sample indices. Decombinator identified V and J genes and V-J junctions and gave each TCR a five-part identifier that included V and J deletions. Collapsinator used UMIs to correct sequencing errors and PCR amplification heterogeneity, yielding UMI-based abundance per TCR. Identifiers were converted to nucleotide sequence by CDR3Translator and translated to amino acids, and CDR3 regions were extracted on the basis of terminal motifs. After normalization to the amount of input RNA, the error-corrected alpha and beta TCR counts from blood and from skin were compared. Starting from the raw public reads, TCRdb applied fastp trimming at Q25, assembled clones with MiXCR and retained in-frame beta chains. Rows with one shared CDR3 protein collapse into an entry with the most common genes and DNA. TCRdb, not the original authors, processed these V and J calls. The table for this sample lists more than 50,000 distinct CDR3 sequences; approximately 7.2% of them were counted only once. 9.7% of the sample goes to the ten largest clones.

V loses 2 bases, J loses 4 bases, and the germline ends lie 11 bases apart. The CDR3 sequence holds 15 residues, the cysteine and phenylalanine included. Just the 45-base CDR3 DNA is kept, in frame starting at base 1. Using 3' ligation of a UMI-containing oligonucleotide to TCR cDNA, the study laid out a robust and sensitive protocol to amplify, sequence and analyze TCRs. For whole blood analysis, approximately 2.4 ml of peripheral blood was collected from healthy adult volunteers into Tempus tubes, and RNA was extracted following the manufacturer's instructions. Total RNA was used without cell sorting and was treated with RQ1 DNase before reverse transcription, with a target input of roughly 1 to 1000 ng. Skin biopsy and whole blood libraries were made to test pipeline robustness in samples where T cells form a minority population.

The chain is encoded by TRBV12-3 or TRBV12-4 joined to TRBJ2-2; the D gene is tentatively TRBD1 or TRBD2, each matching 6 bases. This receptor was obtained from a male donor in good health. The CDR3 reads CASSLRGVGTGELFF. The bases are TGTGCCAGCAGTTTAAGGGGGGTTGGCACCGGGGAGCTGTTTTTT.